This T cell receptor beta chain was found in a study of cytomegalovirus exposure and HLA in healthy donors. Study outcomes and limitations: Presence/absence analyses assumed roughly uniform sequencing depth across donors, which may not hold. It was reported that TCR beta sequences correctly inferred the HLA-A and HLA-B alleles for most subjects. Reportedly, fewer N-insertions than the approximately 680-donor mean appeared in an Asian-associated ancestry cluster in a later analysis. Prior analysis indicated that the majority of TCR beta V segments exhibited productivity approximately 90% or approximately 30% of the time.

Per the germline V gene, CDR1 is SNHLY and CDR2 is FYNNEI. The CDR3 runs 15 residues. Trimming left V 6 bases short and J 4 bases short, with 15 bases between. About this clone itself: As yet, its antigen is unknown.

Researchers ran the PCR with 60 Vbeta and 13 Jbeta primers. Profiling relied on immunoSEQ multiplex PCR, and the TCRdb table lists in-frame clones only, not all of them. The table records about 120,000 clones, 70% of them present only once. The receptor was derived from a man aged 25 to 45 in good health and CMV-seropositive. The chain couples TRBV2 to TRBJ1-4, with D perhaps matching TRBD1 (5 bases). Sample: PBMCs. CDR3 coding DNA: TGTGCCAGCAGCCCTGACAGCCTCCTTAATGAAAAACTGTTTTTT. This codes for CASSPDSLLNEKLFF.